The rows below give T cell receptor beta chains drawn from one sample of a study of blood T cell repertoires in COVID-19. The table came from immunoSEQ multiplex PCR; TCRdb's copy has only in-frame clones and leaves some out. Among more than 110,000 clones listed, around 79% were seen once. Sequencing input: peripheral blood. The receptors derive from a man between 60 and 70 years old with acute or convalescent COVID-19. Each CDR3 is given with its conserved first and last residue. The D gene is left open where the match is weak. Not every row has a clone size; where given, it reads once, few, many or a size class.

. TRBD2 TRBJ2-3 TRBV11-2 CASSSREGRIDTQYF TGTGCCAGCAGCTCTCGGGAGGGCCGTATTGATACGCAGTATTTT
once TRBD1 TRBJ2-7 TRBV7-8 CASSTQGTGVEQYF TGTGCCAGCAGCACCCAAGGGACAGGGGTCGAGCAGTACTTC
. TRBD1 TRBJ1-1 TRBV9 CASSAGQWNTEAFF TGTGCCAGCAGCGCGGGACAGTGGAACACTGAAGCTTTCTTT
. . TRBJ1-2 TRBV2 CASLEEGYTF TGTGCCAGCTTGGAGGAGGGCTACACCTTC
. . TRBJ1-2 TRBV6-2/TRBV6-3 CASSFDSYRGYTF TGTGCCAGCAGTTTCGACAGCTACCGGGGCTACACCTTC
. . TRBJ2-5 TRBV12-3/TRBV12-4 CASGHTETQYF TGTGCCAGCGGGCATACGGAGACCCAGTACTTC
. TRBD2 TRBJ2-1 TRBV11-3 CASSLDGLAGEEQFF TGTGCCAGCAGCTTAGATGGACTAGCGGGAGAAGAGCAGTTCTTC
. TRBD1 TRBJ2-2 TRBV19 CASSGQGTNTGELFF TGTGCCAGTAGTGGACAGGGAACTAACACCGGGGAGCTGTTTTTT
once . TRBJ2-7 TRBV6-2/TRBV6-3 CASSYSRASYEQYF TGTGCCAGCAGTTACTCGCGGGCCTCCTACGAGCAGTACTTC
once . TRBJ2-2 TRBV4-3 CASSQDRGVNTGELFF TGCGCCAGCAGCCAAGATCGCGGGGTGAACACCGGGGAGCTGTTTTTT
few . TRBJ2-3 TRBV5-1 CASSGGVSADTQYF TGCGCCAGCAGCGGAGGGGTTAGCGCAGATACGCAGTATTTT
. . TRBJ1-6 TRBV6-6 CASSYPESNSPLHF TGTGCCAGCAGTTACCCCGAGAGTAATTCACCCCTCCACTTT
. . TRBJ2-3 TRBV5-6 CASSPTGLYTDTQYF TGTGCCAGCAGCCCAACAGGGCTATACACAGATACGCAGTATTTT
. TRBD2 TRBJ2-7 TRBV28 CASSYSAGGTYEQYF TGTGCCAGCAGTTATTCAGCGGGAGGGACCTACGAGCAGTACTTC
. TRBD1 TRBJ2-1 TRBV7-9 CASSWGQKLNEQFF TGTGCCAGCAGCTGGGGACAGAAGCTTAATGAGCAGTTCTTC
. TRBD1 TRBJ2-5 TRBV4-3 CASSQDPCLTGRERGYQETQYF TGCGCCAGCAGCCAAGACCCCTGCCTGACAGGGCGAGAGAGGGGGTACCAAGAGACCCAGTACTTC
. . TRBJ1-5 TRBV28 CASLQGNQPQHF TGTGCCAGCCTACAGGGCAATCAGCCCCAGCATTTT
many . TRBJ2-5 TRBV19 CASSIEGWETQYF TGTGCCAGTAGTATTGAGGGTTGGGAGACCCAGTACTTC
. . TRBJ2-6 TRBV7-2 CASSLSTGIGANVLTF TGTGCCAGCAGCTTATCTACAGGGATTGGGGCCAACGTCCTGACTTTC
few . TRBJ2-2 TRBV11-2 CASSFPGLNTGELFF TGTGCCAGCAGCTTCCCGGGTCTAAACACCGGGGAGCTGTTTTTT
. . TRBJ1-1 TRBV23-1 CASRPAAMNTEAFF TGCGCCAGCAGACCGGCAGCGATGAACACTGAAGCTTTCTTT
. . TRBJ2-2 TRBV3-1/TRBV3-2 CASSHGQYTGELFF TGTGCCAGCAGCCATGGACAGTACACCGGGGAGCTGTTTTTT
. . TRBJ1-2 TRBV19 CASSPQAGYGYTF TGTGCCAGTAGTCCACAGGCAGGCTATGGCTACACCTTC
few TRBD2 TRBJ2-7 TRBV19 CASSTAPQTSGSYYEQYF TGTGCCAGTAGCACCGCCCCACAAACTAGCGGGAGTTACTACGAGCAGTACTTC
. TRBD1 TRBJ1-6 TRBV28 CASSLGTGPPLHF TGTGCCAGCAGTTTAGGGACAGGGCCACCCCTCCACTTT
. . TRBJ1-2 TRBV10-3 CAISENQGYGYTF TGTGCCATCAGTGAAAATCAGGGCTATGGCTACACCTTC
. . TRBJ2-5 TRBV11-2 CASSQIGGGPTKTQYF TGTGCCAGCAGTCAAATAGGCGGAGGGCCTACCAAGACCCAGTACTTC
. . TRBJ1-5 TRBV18 CASSPGAGNNQPQHF TGTGCCAGCTCCCCCGGCGCAGGGAACAATCAGCCCCAGCATTTT
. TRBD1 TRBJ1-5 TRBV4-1 CASSPDRVAYQPQHF TGCGCCAGCAGCCCAGACAGGGTGGCATACCAGCCCCAGCATTTT
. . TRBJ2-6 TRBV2 CASSDWSSGANVLTF TGTGCCAGCAGTGATTGGAGCTCTGGGGCCAACGTCCTGACTTTC
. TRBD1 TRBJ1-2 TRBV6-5 CASSFSGTGANYGYTF TGTGCCAGCAGTTTCTCCGGGACAGGGGCAAACTATGGCTACACCTTC
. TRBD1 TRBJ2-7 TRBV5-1 CASSGGTGGIDEQYF TGCGCCAGCAGCGGCGGGACAGGGGGCATCGACGAGCAGTACTTC
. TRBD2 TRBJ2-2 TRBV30 CAWLAGAGELFF TGTGCCTGGTTAGCGGGAGCCGGGGAGCTGTTTTTT